This T cell receptor beta chain was captured in a study of spatial heterogeneity in lung cancer. Study-level points and caveats: Ubiquitous and regional expanded TCR counts mirrored ubiquitous and regional nonsynonymous mutation counts, respectively. Expanded intratumoral alpha and beta TCR counts tracked tumor mutation counts.

This clonotype was recorded a few times. As yet, its antigen is unknown. A single record per CDR3 protein comes from TCRdb applying MiXCR to the 5' RACE reads. The sample contains 9,100 or so distinct CDR3 sequences, approximately 54% of which appear only once. V lost 6 bases to trimming and J lost 3 bases; unmatched junction nucleotides: 0. This CDR3 is 13 amino acids long. As to time point: sample taken at primary tumor resection. The donor group consisted of some 70 patients who had untreated, early-stage non-small cell lung cancer. Unsorted tumor, nontumor lung tissue or cryopreserved PBMC supplied the whole RNA.

This clonotype was sampled from a female donor with early-stage non-small cell lung cancer. The chain is built from TRBV12-3 or TRBV12-4 and TRBJ1-1, with 11 bases lining up with TRBD1. The source material was lung tumor tissue, sampled at surgery. CDR3 nucleotides: TGTGCCAGCAGGGGACAGGGGGACACTGAAGCTTTCTTT. This encodes CASRGQGDTEAFF.